This T cell receptor beta chain was captured by sequencing in a study of cytomegalovirus exposure and HLA in healthy donors. TCRdb's copy holds only in-frame clones and misses some; the assay was immunoSEQ multiplex PCR. The profile covers around 94,000 clones, with approximately 94% appearing a single time and 0.7% to 0.9% taken by the ten largest. The CDR3 extends over 18 amino acids. The germline gives CDR1 SGHTA, CDR2 FQGNSA. The V segment lost 3 bases and the J segment 0 bases; nucleotides outside the gene matches: 7. This TCR was sampled from a woman aged 18-29 years in good health and CMV-seronegative. V usage is TRBV7-2 and J usage is TRBJ2-7, with 14 bases matching TRBD2. The sample comprised PBMCs. Here the CDR3 DNA reads TGTGCCAGCAGCTTTCCGGGACTAGCGGGGGCCATCTCCTACGAGCAGTACTTC. It yields the protein CASSFPGLAGAISYEQYF.